In its sample, the clone carrying this TCR beta chain was seen a few times. Its antigen is undetermined. Possible read error: a much larger clone is one base away. This CDR3 has 15 amino acids. With 7 bases clipped from V and 4 bases from J, the junction kept 6 bases outside the gene matches. Looked up from germline, CDR1 is MNHEY and CDR2 is SMNVEV (reference sequence). Diagnoses were made from clinical symptoms, serum measures (thyroxine and TRAb), thyroid ultrasound and orbital computed tomography. Amplified regions were TCR beta CDR3 sequences from RNA transcripts. During a first-round RT-PCR of the TCR CDR3, the HTBI primer set was used. TCRdb called the multiplex PCR reads again in MiXCR, with one record for every CDR3 protein. The profile shows over 200,000 distinct CDR3 sequences, more than 15% of them singletons. The record originates from a study of T cells in Graves' hyperthyroidism and ophthalmopathy.

Study-level results: Patients with ophthalmopathy were separated from those with stable hyperthyroidism by a 13 V-J model.

The clonotype comes from a man in his fifties with Graves' hyperthyroidism. Sequenced: blood. The chain combines TRBV27 with TRBJ2-1; TRBD2 aligns across 11 bases. Here the CDR3 reads CASTVAGGRYNEQFF. CDR3 bases: TGTGCCAGCACCGTAGCGGGAGGGCGGTACAATGAGCAGTTCTTC.